The clone carrying this TCR beta chain was seen a few times. An end of the junction differs from the germline gene, which may be a read error. These data belong to a study of blood T cells in healthy people across ages. With a J-beta primer mix and a sample-barcoded 5' primer, a second PCR ran roughly 6 to 12 cycles. MiXCR, applied by TCRdb to the 5' RACE reads, yields one record per CDR3 protein. The table records 1.8 million or so distinct CDR3 sequences, about 39% of them present only once. CDR1 and CDR2 from the germline V gene are SGHKS and YYEKEE (reference sequence). CDR3 length equals 14 residues. Per sample, extraction of total RNA gave at least 5.5 micrograms in every case.

What was sequenced was blood. This receptor was taken from a human donor in good health. This chain connects TRBV5-5 to TRBJ1-1; D gene ambiguous. The CDR3 reads CASSPDVLNTEAFF. The CDR3 DNA sequence: TGTGCCAGCAGCCCCGACGTACTTAACACTGAAGCTTTTTTT.